This TCR beta chain is from a study of regulatory T cells in long-lasting Graves disease. Points from the study as a whole: TCR diversity was lower in persistent Graves' patients than in newly diagnosed ones.

Relying on iRepertoire HTBI primers and Arm-PCR of CDR3 regions, the team built TCR beta libraries. TCRdb reprocessed the multiplex PCR reads with MiXCR, giving one entry per CDR3 protein. In the table there are roughly 320,000 distinct CDR3 sequences, around 15% of which are singletons. Of note for this clonotype: The antigen is not known. This may stem from a read error, because a much larger clone lies one nucleotide away.

Specified time point: newly diagnosed GD, antithyroid drugs for less than 3 months. After RNA was extracted from PBMCs, the TCR library was made from it. CDR3 length: 14 amino acids. V was clipped by 5 bases and J by 7 bases; unmatched bases: 10. Germline CDR1 reads SEHNR; CDR2 reads FQNEAQ (reference sequence). This sample was shared with a second study, whose subject was T cells in Graves' hyperthyroidism and ophthalmopathy. From that report: Aged 18 to 65, the patients had hyperthyroidism that was newly diagnosed and had lasted under 2 months. The majority of expanded thyroid clonotypes above 0.001 also appeared in blood. A model of 13 V-J pairs discriminated ophthalmopathy from stable hyperthyroidism.

The V call is TRBV7-9, the J call TRBJ2-5; 7 bases are a match to TRBD1. Sequencing was performed on peripheral blood mononuclear cells (PBMCs), taken at new diagnosis, from a patient treated with antithyroid drugs. This receptor was identified in a middle-aged man with Graves disease. The DNA for the CDR3 is TGTGCCAGCAGCCGTACAGGGGCTCGGGGGACCCAGTACTTC. Residues: CASSRTGARGTQYF. The complete variable domain, with remaining parts taken from reference TRBV7-9 and TRBJ2-5, reads DTGVSQNPRHKITKRGQNVTFRCDPISEHNRLYWYRQTLGQGPEFLTYFQNEAQLEKSRLLSDRFSAERPKGSFSTLEIQRTEQGDSAMYLCASSRTGARGTQYFGPGTRLLVL.